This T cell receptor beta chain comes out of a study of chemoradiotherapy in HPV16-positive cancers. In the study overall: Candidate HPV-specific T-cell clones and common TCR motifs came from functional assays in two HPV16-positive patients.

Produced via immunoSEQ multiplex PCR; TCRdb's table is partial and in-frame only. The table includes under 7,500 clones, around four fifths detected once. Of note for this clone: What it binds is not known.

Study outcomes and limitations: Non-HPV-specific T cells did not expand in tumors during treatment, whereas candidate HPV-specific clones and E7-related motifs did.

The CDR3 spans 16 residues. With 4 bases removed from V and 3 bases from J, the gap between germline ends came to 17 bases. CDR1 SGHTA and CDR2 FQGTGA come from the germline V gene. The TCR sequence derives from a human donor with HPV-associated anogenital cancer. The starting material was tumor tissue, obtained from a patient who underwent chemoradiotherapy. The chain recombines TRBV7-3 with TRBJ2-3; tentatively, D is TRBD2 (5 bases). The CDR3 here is CASSSGVGRGTDTQYF. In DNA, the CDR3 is TGTGCCAGCAGCTCTGGCGTCGGTCGCGGGACAGATACGCAGTATTTT.